These 16 T cell receptor beta chains were sequenced from one sample in a study of T cells in Graves' hyperthyroidism and ophthalmopathy. The investigators amplified TCR beta CDR3 regions from RNA transcripts. HTBI primers drove first-round RT-PCR of the TCR CDR3. TCRdb used MiXCR to reprocess the multiplex PCR reads, holding one entry per CDR3 protein. Here the sample spans about 600,000 distinct CDR3 sequences, approximately 14% being singletons. The sequenced material came from blood. The receptors stem from a woman younger than 30 with Graves' ophthalmopathy.

This clonotype was seen once. A read error is possible here, since a much larger clone lies one base away. The rearrangement joins TRBV11-1 to TRBJ1-1; D possibly corresponds to TRBD1 (5 bases). Germline CDR1 and CDR2: SGHAT and FQDESV (reference sequence). V gave up 5 bases and J gave up 5 bases, with 12 bases separating them. The length of the CDR3 is 13 residues. The CDR3 spells CASSPWGWTEAFF. Written as DNA, the CDR3 is TGTGCCAGCAGCCCTTGGGGCTGGACTGAAGCTTTCTTT.

This rearrangement joins TRBV15 to TRBJ2-1; possible D gene TRBD2, 5 bases. The CDR3 spans 15 residues. Germline CDR1 LNHNV, CDR2 YYDKDF (reference sequence). Trimming left V 3 bases short and J 3 bases short, with 12 bases between. CDR3 sequence: CATSSRTGIYNEQFF. CDR3 DNA: TGTGCCACCAGCAGCCGCACCGGGATCTACAATGAGCAGTTCTTC.

The table lists this clonotype with many counts. This chain uses TRBV7-9 with TRBJ2-7; D possibly corresponds to TRBD2 (5 bases). V was cut by 8 bases and J by 7 bases, with 15 bases left in between. This CDR3 contains 12 residues. Germline V lookup: CDR1 SEHNR, CDR2 FQNEAQ (reference sequence). CDR3 loop: CASSADGVEQYF. The CDR3 nucleotides are TGTGCCAGCTCAGCGGATGGGGTGGAGCAGTACTTC.

This clonotype was counted ten times or more. The gene calls are TRBV12-3 or TRBV12-4 and TRBJ1-3; 12 nucleotides agree with TRBD1. The J segment lost 6 bases and the V segment lost 5 bases, leaving 2 bases of the junction unmatched. This CDR3 is 14 amino acids long. As DNA, the CDR3 is TGTGCCAGCAGTACGGGACAGGGGGCAAACACCATATATTTT. Encoded protein: CASSTGQGANTIYF.

The chain joins TRBV4-3 to TRBJ1-1; 7 bases agree with TRBD1. The CDR3 is 16 amino acids. With V trimmed by 3 bases and J by 2 bases, 9 bases remained unmatched. Germline CDR1 and CDR2: LGHNA and YSLEER. CDR3 bases: TGCGCCAGCAGCCACGGTCGGGGACAGATAAACACTGAAGCTTTCTTT. It is translated as CASSHGRGQINTEAFF.

The chain employs TRBV30 and TRBJ2-7, with D perhaps matching TRBD1 (6 bases). This CDR3 has 12 amino acids. Trimming pared 0 bases from V and 8 bases from J, leaving 11 bases between. CDR1 and CDR2 from the germline V gene are GTSNPN and SVGIG (reference sequence). The CDR3 bases are TGTGCCTGGAGTGTAGGGGGTAGCAAGCAGTACTTC. As protein: CAWSVGGSKQYF.

This clonotype came up a few times. The V gene is TRBV27, the J gene TRBJ1-3; the match to TRBD1 covers 7 bases. Germline CDR1 and CDR2: MNHEY and SMNVEV (reference sequence). CDR3 length: 18 residues. The ends lost 3 bases at V and 0 bases at J; junction bases unmatched: 11. The chain's CDR3 is CASSLTGKLRYSGNTIYF. DNA for the CDR3: TGTGCCAGCAGTTTGACAGGGAAACTGCGTTACTCTGGAAACACCATATATTTT.

Many counts were recorded for this clonotype. The J gene is TRBJ2-7, the V gene TRBV20-1, with D tentatively TRBD2 (5 bases). CDR1 DFQATT and CDR2 SNEGSKA come from the germline V gene (reference sequence). V lost 7 bases and J 0 bases, leaving 13 bases between the germline ends. This CDR3 region has 13 residues. The CDR3, as DNA: TGCAGTGTGCCGAGCGGTCTCTCCTACGAGCAGTACTTC. Protein sequence: CSVPSGLSYEQYF.

This clonotype came up many times. This chain uses TRBV2 with TRBJ2-5, with 14 bases fitting TRBD2. Germline V lookup: CDR1 SNHLY, CDR2 FYNNEI. V gave up 6 bases and J gave up 6 bases; unmatched junction bases: 9. The CDR3 spans 16 residues. The CDR3 here is CASSPTSGRAGQTQYF. The CDR3 region has the DNA TGTGCCAGCAGCCCGACTAGCGGGAGGGCCGGTCAGACCCAGTACTTC. Full variable domain (outside the CDR3, taken from reference TRBV2 and TRBJ2-5): EPEVTQTPSHQVTQMGQEVILRCVPISNHLYFYWYRQILGQKVEFLVSFYNNEISEKSEIFDDQFSVERPDGSNFTLKIRSTKLEDSAMYFCASSPTSGRAGQTQYFGPGTRLLVL.

This chain joins TRBV20-1 and TRBJ1-1, with D tentatively TRBD1 (5 bases). The ends were cut back, 2 bases at V and 8 bases at J, with 24 bases in the middle. Germline lookup yields CDR1 DFQATT and CDR2 SNEGSKA (reference sequence). The CDR3 sequence is 16 residues long. The CDR3 bases are TGCAGTGCTAGATCAACCTTTGGGACCGCTGCGGGCGAAGCTTTCTTT. Translating gives CSARSTFGTAAGEAFF.

This clonotype was counted ten times or more. This chain joins TRBV9 and TRBJ1-3; 7 nucleotides match TRBD1. This CDR3 has 15 residues. Germline CDR1 is SGDLS and CDR2 is YYNGEE. V trimming: 4 bases; J trimming: 4 bases; junction bases outside the gene matches: 8. The CDR3 nucleotides read TGTGCCAGCAGCCCCCGAGCGGGACAGGGAAACACCATATATTTT. It translates to CASSPRAGQGNTIYF.

The chain recombines TRBV27 with TRBJ1-5; D is possibly TRBD1 (5 bases). This CDR3 contains 14 residues. Germline values: CDR1 MNHEY, CDR2 SMNVEV (reference sequence). V dropped 0 bases and J dropped 3 bases, with 6 bases sitting between them. The CDR3 sequence: CASSLSGTNQPQHF. CDR3 DNA: TGTGCCAGCAGTTTATCAGGGACCAATCAGCCCCAGCATTTT.

This clonotype was observed many times. The gene calls are TRBV7-8 and TRBJ2-7; 8 bases map to TRBD1. The CDR3 is 15 amino acids. The V gene end was trimmed by 0 bases and the J gene end by 2 bases; junction bases not matched to a gene: 3. Germline V gene lookup returns CDR1 SGHVS and CDR2 FQNEAQ. The CDR3 coding sequence is TGTGCCAGCAGCTTAGCGGACAGGGCCGCCTACGAGCAGTACTTC. Translation: CASSLADRAAYEQYF.

In its sample, this clonotype was seen a few times. The V and J genes are TRBV4-2 and TRBJ2-1; 11 nucleotides line up with TRBD2. The CDR3 has 17 residues. V was pared by 0 bases and J by 6 bases, with 7 bases of the junction left unmatched. CDR1 is LGHNA, CDR2 YNFKEQ, per germline. DNA of the CDR3: TGTGCCAGCAGCCAAGAAGCGTTAGCGGGAGGGGTCAATGAGCAGTTCTTC. Its protein is CASSQEALAGGVNEQFF.

The V and J genes are TRBV11-3 and TRBJ2-7, with 10 nucleotides matching TRBD2. This CDR3 spans 18 amino acids. Looked up from germline, CDR1 is SGHNT and CDR2 is YENEEA. V shed 6 bases, J shed 1 base, and the junction held 15 bases outside the gene matches. CDR3 in DNA: TGTGCCAGCAGTCCAGGCTCAGGGGCTAGCGGGAGATCCTACGAGCAGTACTTC. Translation gives CASSPGSGASGRSYEQYF. Together with reference TRBV11-3 and TRBJ2-7, the CDR3 gives the full variable domain: EAGVVQSPRYKIIEKKQPVAFWCNPISGHNTLYWYLQNLGQGPELLIRYENEEAVDDSQLPKDRFSAERLKGVDSTLKIQPAELGDSAVYLCASSPGSGASGRSYEQYFGPGTRLTVT.

This clonotype was seen more than once but under ten times. This rearrangement joins TRBV20-1 to TRBJ2-5, with 11 bases aligning to TRBD2. CDR1 and CDR2 from the germline V gene are DFQATT and SNEGSKA (reference sequence). This CDR3 is built from 16 residues. V was clipped by 7 bases and J by 5 bases; unmatched bases: 15. CDR3 sequence: CSGDSGRALGGETQYF. The DNA of the CDR3 is TGCAGTGGCGATAGCGGGAGGGCCTTGGGTGGTGAGACCCAGTACTTC.